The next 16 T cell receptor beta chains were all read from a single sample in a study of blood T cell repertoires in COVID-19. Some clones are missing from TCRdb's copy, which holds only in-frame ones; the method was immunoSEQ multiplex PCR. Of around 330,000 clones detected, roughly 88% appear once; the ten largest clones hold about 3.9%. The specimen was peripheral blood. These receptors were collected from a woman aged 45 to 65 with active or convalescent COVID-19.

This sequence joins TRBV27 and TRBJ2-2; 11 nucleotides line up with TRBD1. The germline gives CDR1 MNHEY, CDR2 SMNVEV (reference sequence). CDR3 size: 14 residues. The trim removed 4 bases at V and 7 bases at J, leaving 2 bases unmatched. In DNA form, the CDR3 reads TGTGCCAGCAGTTGGGACAGGGGGATCGGGGAGCTGTTTTTT. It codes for CASSWDRGIGELFF.

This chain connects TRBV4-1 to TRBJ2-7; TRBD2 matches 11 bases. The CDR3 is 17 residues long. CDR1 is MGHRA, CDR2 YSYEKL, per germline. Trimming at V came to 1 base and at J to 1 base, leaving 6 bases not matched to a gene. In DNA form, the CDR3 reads TGCGCCAGCAGCCAAGTGGGTCTAGCGGGGGGTTCCTACGAGCAGTACTTC. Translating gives CASSQVGLAGGSYEQYF.

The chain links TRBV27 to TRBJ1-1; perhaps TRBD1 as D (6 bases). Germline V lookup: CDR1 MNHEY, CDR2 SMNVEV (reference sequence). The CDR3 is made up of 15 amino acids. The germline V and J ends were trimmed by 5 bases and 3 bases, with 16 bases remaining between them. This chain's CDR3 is CASSLQTGLDTEAFF. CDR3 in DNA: TGTGCCAGCAGTCTCCAGACAGGTTTGGACACTGAAGCTTTCTTT.

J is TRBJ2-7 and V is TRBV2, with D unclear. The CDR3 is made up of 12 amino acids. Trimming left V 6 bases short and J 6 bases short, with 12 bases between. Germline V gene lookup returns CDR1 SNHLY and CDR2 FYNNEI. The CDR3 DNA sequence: TGTGCCAGCAGAGCACCTGCTGGCGAGCAGTACTTC. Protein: CASRAPAGEQYF.

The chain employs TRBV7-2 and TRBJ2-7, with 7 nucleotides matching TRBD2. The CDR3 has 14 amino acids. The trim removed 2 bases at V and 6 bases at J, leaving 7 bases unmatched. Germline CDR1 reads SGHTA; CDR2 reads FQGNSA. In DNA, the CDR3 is TGTGCCAGCAGCTTAATGAGGGAGGGCCCCGAGCAGTACTTC. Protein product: CASSLMREGPEQYF.

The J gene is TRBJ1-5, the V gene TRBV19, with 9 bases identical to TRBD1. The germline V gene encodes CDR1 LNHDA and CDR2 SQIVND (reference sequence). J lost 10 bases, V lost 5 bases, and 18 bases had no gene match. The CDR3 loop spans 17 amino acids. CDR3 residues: CASSPPGTGLLISPQHF. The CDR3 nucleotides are TGTGCCAGTAGTCCCCCCGGGACAGGGCTTCTAATCAGCCCCCAGCATTTT.

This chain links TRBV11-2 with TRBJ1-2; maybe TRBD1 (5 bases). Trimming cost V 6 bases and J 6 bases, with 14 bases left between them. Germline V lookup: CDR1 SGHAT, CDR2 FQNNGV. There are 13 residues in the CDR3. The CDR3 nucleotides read TGTGCCAGCAGTCCTCCGGGAGGGGATGGCTACACCTTC. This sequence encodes CASSPPGGDGYTF. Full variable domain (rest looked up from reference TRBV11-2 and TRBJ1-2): EAGVAQSPRYKIIEKRQSVAFWCNPISGHATLYWYQQILGQGPKLLIQFQNNGVVDDSQLPKDRFSAERLKGVDSTLKIQPAKLEDSAVYLCASSPPGGDGYTFGSGTRLTVV.

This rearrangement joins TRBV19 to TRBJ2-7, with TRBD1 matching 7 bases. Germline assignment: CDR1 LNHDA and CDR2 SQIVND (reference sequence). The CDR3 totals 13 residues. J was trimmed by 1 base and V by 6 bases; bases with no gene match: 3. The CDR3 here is CASSPTGSYEQYF. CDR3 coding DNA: TGTGCCAGTAGCCCGACAGGGTCCTACGAGCAGTACTTC. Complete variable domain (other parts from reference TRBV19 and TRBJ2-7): DGGITQSPKYLFRKEGQNVTLSCEQNLNHDAMYWYRQDPGQGLRLIYYSQIVNDFQKGDIAEGYSVSREKKESFPLTVTSAQKNPTAFYLCASSPTGSYEQYFGPGTRLTVT.

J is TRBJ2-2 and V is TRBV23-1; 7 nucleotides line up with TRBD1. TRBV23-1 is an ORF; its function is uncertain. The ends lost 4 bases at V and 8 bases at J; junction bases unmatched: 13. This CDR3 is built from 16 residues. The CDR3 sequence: CASSPWTGDYRGELFF. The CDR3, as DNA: TGCGCCAGCAGTCCGTGGACAGGCGACTATAGGGGGGAGCTGTTTTTT.

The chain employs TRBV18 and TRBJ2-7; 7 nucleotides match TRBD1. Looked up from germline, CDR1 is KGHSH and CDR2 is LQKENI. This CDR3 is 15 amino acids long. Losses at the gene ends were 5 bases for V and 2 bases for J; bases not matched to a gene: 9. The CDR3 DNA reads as TGTGCCAGCTCAAAATCCGGGACAGACACCTACGAGCAGTACTTC. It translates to CASSKSGTDTYEQYF.

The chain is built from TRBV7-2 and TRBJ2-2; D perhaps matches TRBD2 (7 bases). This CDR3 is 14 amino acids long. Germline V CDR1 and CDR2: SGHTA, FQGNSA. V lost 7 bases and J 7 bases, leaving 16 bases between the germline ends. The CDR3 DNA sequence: TGTGCCAGCACTCCAGGGAGGGACAACGGGGAGCTGTTTTTT. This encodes CASTPGRDNGELFF.

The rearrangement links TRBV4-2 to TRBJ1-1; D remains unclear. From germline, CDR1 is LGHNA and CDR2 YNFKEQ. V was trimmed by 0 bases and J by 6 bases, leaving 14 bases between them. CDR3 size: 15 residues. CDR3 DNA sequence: TGTGCCAGCAGCCAAGATCTGGGCCTGGCATCTGAAGCTTTCTTT. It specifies CASSQDLGLASEAFF.

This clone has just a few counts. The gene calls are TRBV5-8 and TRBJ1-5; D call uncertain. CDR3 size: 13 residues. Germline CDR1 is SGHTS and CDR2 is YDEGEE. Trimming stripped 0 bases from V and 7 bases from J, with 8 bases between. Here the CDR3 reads CASSLAFRQPQHF. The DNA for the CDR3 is TGTGCCAGCAGCTTGGCTTTCAGGCAGCCCCAGCATTTT.

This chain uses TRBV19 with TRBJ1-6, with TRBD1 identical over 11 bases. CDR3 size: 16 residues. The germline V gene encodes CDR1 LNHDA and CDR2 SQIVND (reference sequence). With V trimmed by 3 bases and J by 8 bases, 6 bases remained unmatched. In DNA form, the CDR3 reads TGTGCCAGTAGTATTCGGACAGGGGGCGCAGATTCACCCCTCCACTTT. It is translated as CASSIRTGGADSPLHF.

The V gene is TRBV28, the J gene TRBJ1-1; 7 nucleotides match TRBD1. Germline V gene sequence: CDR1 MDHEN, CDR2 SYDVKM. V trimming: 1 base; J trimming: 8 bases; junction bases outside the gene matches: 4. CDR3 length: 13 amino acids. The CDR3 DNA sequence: TGTGCCAGCAGTTTATACAGGGGAGGCGAAGCTTTCTTT. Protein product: CASSLYRGGEAFF.

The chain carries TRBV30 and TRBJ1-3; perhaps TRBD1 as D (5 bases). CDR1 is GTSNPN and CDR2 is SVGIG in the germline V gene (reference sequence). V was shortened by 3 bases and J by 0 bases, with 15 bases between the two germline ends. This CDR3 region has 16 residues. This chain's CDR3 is CAWSAPRQLSGNTIYF. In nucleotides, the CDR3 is TGTGCCTGGAGCGCACCCAGACAGCTCTCTGGAAACACCATATATTTT. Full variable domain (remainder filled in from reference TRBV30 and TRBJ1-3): SQTIHQWPATLVQPVGSPLSLECTVEGTSNPNLYWYRQAAGRGLQLLFYSVGIGQISSEVPQNLSASRPQDRQFILSSKKLLLSDSGFYLCAWSAPRQLSGNTIYFGEGSWLTVV.